A selection of T cell receptor beta chains follows, all from one sample in a study of T cells in Graves' hyperthyroidism and ophthalmopathy. TCRdb re-called the multiplex PCR reads with MiXCR, one entry per CDR3 protein. The sample consists of about 400,000 distinct CDR3 sequences, more than 13% of them appearing once. The sequencing input was blood. These receptor sequences come from a man aged 50-59 years with Graves' ophthalmopathy. Each CDR3 is given with its conserved first and last residue. Fields, in order: J gene, D gene, clone size, V gene, CDR3 DNA, CDR3 protein. D genes are given only for firm matches. Clone size is given for some rows only: seen once, a few or many times, or a class if the clone is expanded.

TRBJ2-5 | NA | NA | TRBV6-1 | TGTGCCAGCAGCAACTGGGGACAAGAGACCCAGTACTTC | CASSNWGQETQYF
TRBJ2-7 | NA | NA | TRBV6-1 | TGTGCCAGCAATCGGGACGCCTCTGTGAACGAGCAGTACTTC | CASNRDASVNEQYF
TRBJ2-3 | NA | many | TRBV5-1 | TGCGCCAGCAGCTTGGGGGCCCCCCGGGATACGCAGTATTTT | CASSLGAPRDTQYF
TRBJ1-6 | TRBD1 | many | TRBV10-3 | TGTGCCATCAGGGGGACAGGGGAAAGTTTACCCCTCCACTTT | CAIRGTGESLPLHF
TRBJ2-7 | NA | many | TRBV3-1 | TGTGCCAGCAGCCCGAGTTCTGCGGCCTACGAGCAGTACTTC | CASSPSSAAYEQYF
TRBJ2-5 | TRBD2 | NA | TRBV29-1 | TGCAGCGTTCTTGATAGCGGGATCCAAGAGACCCAGTACTTC | CSVLDSGIQETQYF
TRBJ1-2 | NA | NA | TRBV19 | TGTGCCAGTAGTATGTTGAGGGGGGCCGGCATTGCAAACTATGGCTACACCTTC | CASSMLRGAGIANYGYTF
TRBJ2-4 | NA | many | TRBV2 | TGTGCCAGCAGCCGCTTCGCGGGAAAAAACATTCAGTACTTC | CASSRFAGKNIQYF
TRBJ1-5 | NA | NA | TRBV20-1 | TGCAGTGCTTTAAACAGGGTCGGCAATCAGCCCCAGCATTTT | CSALNRVGNQPQHF
TRBJ2-3 | NA | few | TRBV15 | TGTGCCACCAGCAAGGGACTCCTCACAGATACGCAGTATTTT | CATSKGLLTDTQYF
TRBJ1-5 | NA | many | TRBV28 | TGTGCCAGCAGTTTAGGGGAGGGGGTTCAGCCCCAGCATTTT | CASSLGEGVQPQHF
TRBJ2-3 | TRBD2 | few | TRBV7-9 | TGTGCCAGCAGCTTAGGCGGGACTATATTGGTGGGGCAGTATTTT | CASSLGGTILVGQYF
TRBJ2-1 | NA | many | TRBV11-3 | TGTGCCAGCAGCTTAAGGGTCGGCCTCTCCTACAATGAGCAGTTCTTC | CASSLRVGLSYNEQFF
TRBJ2-3 | NA | once | TRBV5-6 | TGTGCCAGCAGCCCCTTCCCTTCGGGAGTTGTAGATACGCAGTATTTT | CASSPFPSGVVDTQYF
TRBJ2-5 | NA | many | TRBV24-1 | TGTGCCACCAGCTCCCGCCGGCTAGGGATGGGTGAGACCCAGTACTTC | CATSSRRLGMGETQYF
TRBJ2-1 | TRBD2 | many | TRBV11-2 | TGTGCCAGCAGCTTAGGGACTAGCGGGAAACAGTTCTTC | CASSLGTSGKQFF
TRBJ2-3 | NA | many | TRBV20-1 | TGCAGTGCCCCCTTCGGAACAGATACGCAGTATTTT | CSAPFGTDTQYF
TRBJ1-1 | NA | many | TRBV2 | TGTGCCAGCAGTGAGTGGGGTGTCACTGAAGCTTTCTTT | CASSEWGVTEAFF
TRBJ2-1 | NA | NA | TRBV3-1 | TGTGCCAGCAGCCCCTCTACTAGGAATGAGCAGTTCTTC | CASSPSTRNEQFF
TRBJ2-7 | NA | few | TRBV2 | TGTGCCAGCAGCGGGGTCAGACAGGTTCGTAACGAGCAGTACTTC | CASSGVRQVRNEQYF
TRBJ2-2 | TRBD2 | many | TRBV30 | TGTGCCTGGCGACTAGCGGAGGTCACCGGGGAGCTGTTTTTT | CAWRLAEVTGELFF
TRBJ2-7 | TRBD2 | NA | TRBV12-3/TRBV12-4 | TGTGCCAGCAGAGGACTAGCGGGATTCGACGAGCAGTACTTC | CASRGLAGFDEQYF
TRBJ2-1 | NA | few | TRBV7-9 | TGTGCCAGCAGCCCGACTAGGGTGTCCCCCAATGAGCAGTTCTTC | CASSPTRVSPNEQFF
TRBJ2-1 | TRBD1 | few | TRBV24-1 | TGTGCCACCAGTGACGGGACAGGGGGCTACAATGAGCAGTTCTTC | CATSDGTGGYNEQFF
TRBJ2-7 | TRBD2 | many | TRBV11-2 | TGTGCCAGCAGCTTAGTATTGGCTAGCGGTTCCTACGAGCAGTACTTC | CASSLVLASGSYEQYF
TRBJ1-1 | NA | many | TRBV6-5 | TGTGCCAGCAGTTACCGAGGTTTGAACACTGAAGCTTTCTTT | CASSYRGLNTEAFF
TRBJ2-7 | NA | many | TRBV11-1 | TGTGCCAGCAGCTTAGGGGGAACTTCCTCCTACGAGCAGTACTTC | CASSLGGTSSYEQYF
TRBJ1-3 | NA | NA | TRBV7-7 | TGTGCTAGCAGCTTAGATTGGCGCTCTGGAAACACCATATATTTT | CASSLDWRSGNTIYF
TRBJ1-2 | NA | NA | TRBV7-9 | TGTGCCAGCAGCGCCCGGGGCTATGGCTACACCTTC | CASSARGYGYTF
TRBJ1-1 | NA | NA | TRBV19 | TGTGCCAGTAGTATAGGGCAGTCTGAAGCTTTCTTT | CASSIGQSEAFF
TRBJ2-5 | NA | many | TRBV3-1 | TGTGCCAGCAGCCAAGCGCGGACCCAGTACTTC | CASSQARTQYF
TRBJ2-5 | NA | few | TRBV5-1 | TGCGCCAGCAGCTTAACGGAGGCAGGAGAGACCCAGTACTTC | CASSLTEAGETQYF
TRBJ2-3 | TRBD1 | few | TRBV6-2/TRBV6-3 | TGTGCCAGCAGGCCTCGGACAGGGGGAGATACGCAGTATTTT | CASRPRTGGDTQYF
TRBJ2-7 | NA | NA | TRBV28 | TGTGCCAGCAGTTTCCCGCGAGGGCAGTACTTC | CASSFPRGQYF
TRBJ1-2 | NA | many | TRBV18 | TGTGCCAGCTCACGGAAGGACAGCGCTCCTAGCACCTTC | CASSRKDSAPSTF
TRBJ2-7 | TRBD1 | NA | TRBV6-2/TRBV6-3 | TGTGCCAGCAGTTACCCTGGACAGGGGAAGTCCTACGAGCAGTACTTC | CASSYPGQGKSYEQYF
TRBJ2-5 | TRBD1 | many | TRBV5-1 | TGCGCCAGCAGCTTGGCAAGGACAGGGGCAGAGACCCAGTACTTC | CASSLARTGAETQYF
TRBJ2-3 | TRBD2 | NA | TRBV5-4 | TGTGCCAGCAGCTTTAGCGGGGGGCGGGCAGATACGCAGTATTTT | CASSFSGGRADTQYF
TRBJ1-1 | TRBD1 | many | TRBV9 | TGTGCCAGCAGCGTAGAGGGGGGACAGTCCCAAGCTTTCTTT | CASSVEGGQSQAFF
TRBJ2-7 | NA | many | TRBV12-3/TRBV12-4 | TGTGCCAGCAGTTTGGAGGAGGGAATCTACGAGCAGTACTTC | CASSLEEGIYEQYF
TRBJ2-3 | NA | few | TRBV20-1 | TGCAGTGCTAGTGGGGCAGGGTGGAGGAGCACAGATACGCAGTATTTT | CSASGAGWRSTDTQYF
TRBJ2-3 | TRBD2 | few | TRBV7-3 | TGTGCCAGCAGCTCACACCCCCCCAGCGGGAAGAGACATAGCACAGATACGCAGTATTTT | CASSSHPPSGKRHSTDTQYF
TRBJ2-1 | TRBD2 | NA | TRBV19 | TGTGCCAGTAGATCGCGGGGGGCCCATGAGCAGTTCTTC | CASRSRGAHEQFF
TRBJ2-7 | NA | few | TRBV7-8 | TGTGCCAGCAGTCCTGAGAGGCAGCCCCGCTACGAGCAGTACTTC | CASSPERQPRYEQYF
TRBJ2-7 | NA | many | TRBV5-1 | TGCGCCAGCAGCTTCAAGGGGCAGAACTACGAGCAGTACTTC | CASSFKGQNYEQYF
TRBJ2-2 | NA | many | TRBV2 | TGTGCCATACCGGACAGATACACCGGGGAGCTGTTTTTT | CAIPDRYTGELFF
TRBJ2-7 | TRBD2 | many | TRBV7-9 | TGTGCCAGCAGCTCACCCATCGGGGGGGCCTCCCACGAGCAGTACTTC | CASSSPIGGASHEQYF
TRBJ2-5 | NA | many | TRBV3-1 | TGTGCCAGCAGCCAAGGAACACAAGAGACCCAGTACTTC | CASSQGTQETQYF
TRBJ1-4 | NA | NA | TRBV5-6 | TGTGCCAGCAGCTTTAGGACAGCGGGAGTTGGGAATGAAAAACTGTTTTTT | CASSFRTAGVGNEKLFF